The 2 T cell receptor beta chains given below trace back to one sample, sequenced in a study of blood T cell repertoires in COVID-19. Sequenced by immunoSEQ multiplex PCR; TCRdb stores in-frame clones only, minus some. Seen here are 300,000 to 400,000 clones, 65% to 90% observed once, and the top ten hold about 4.2%. The specimen sequenced was PBMCs or T cells enriched from blood (not recorded which). The receptor source for this set is a woman in her 40s with acute COVID-19.

This chain uses TRBV29-1 with TRBJ2-3, with D possibly being TRBD2 (5 bases). Trimming removed 5 bases from V and 3 bases from J, with 12 bases in between. Germline CDR1 and CDR2: SQVTM and ANQGSEA. The CDR3 extends over 13 amino acids. The CDR3 DNA sequence: TGCAGCGTTAAAGGACTGGTGACAGATACGCAGTATTTT. Translating it yields CSVKGLVTDTQYF.

The chain uses TRBV5-6 and TRBJ2-1, with 9 bases lining up with TRBD2. J lost 9 bases, V lost 4 bases, and 11 bases had no gene match. The germline V gene encodes CDR1 SGHDT and CDR2 YYEEEE. The CDR3 is 15 residues long. Here the CDR3 reads CASSDRLAVLGEQFF. The CDR3 DNA reads as TGTGCCAGCAGCGATCGACTAGCGGTTTTGGGTGAGCAGTTCTTC.